This T cell receptor beta chain was identified during a study of graft-versus-host responses after intestinal transplantation. About the study: The whole recipient group had anti-thymocyte globulin induction followed by tacrolimus and steroids for two to three years. Notes on the study in general: Declines in HvG clones occurring early post-transplant were associated with peak circulating GvH clone levels. The authors found GvH clones in recipient marrow, some appearing first in ileum or blood.

Processing of graft tissue released intraepithelial and lamina propria lymphocytes. This clone was detected once. Its antigen is currently unknown. Mismatch with germline at one junction end may stem from a read error. The CDR3 runs to 14 residues. Germline CDR1 and CDR2: SNHLY and FYNNEI. Sequencing was performed with immunoSEQ multiplex PCR; in TCRdb, only in-frame clones are kept and a portion is missing. Found here are 50,000 to 75,000 clones, around 86% of them singletons; the top ten hold less than 2%. The clonotype comes from a human patient who received an intestinal transplant, so some T cells may come from the graft donor. This sequence joins TRBV2 and TRBJ2-7, with 7 nucleotides matching TRBD2. This material consisted of ileum tissue, taken less than 400 days after transplant. CDR3 residues: CASREAGWSYEQYF. CDR3 bases: TGTGCCAGCAGAGAAGCGGGATGGTCCTACGAGCAGTACTTC.